What follows are 19 T cell receptor beta chains derived from one specimen sequenced in a study of blood T cell repertoires in COVID-19. Sequencing used immunoSEQ multiplex PCR; TCRdb keeps in-frame clones, though not all of them. The sample gives around 260,000 clones, roughly 90% of which show up once; about 2% is in the top ten. Sequenced input: peripheral blood. These receptors came from a man under 40 with active or convalescent COVID-19.

This rearrangement joins TRBV19 to TRBJ2-1, with D tentatively TRBD2 (7 bases). V was trimmed by 7 bases and J by 4 bases, leaving 20 bases between them. CDR1 is LNHDA, CDR2 SQIVND, per germline (reference sequence). The CDR3 sequence is 16 residues long. The CDR3 spells CASTAGARESYNEQFF. In DNA form, the CDR3 reads TGTGCCAGTACCGCGGGGGCCAGGGAAAGTTACAATGAGCAGTTCTTC. Full variable domain (rest looked up from reference TRBV19 and TRBJ2-1): DGGITQSPKYLFRKEGQNVTLSCEQNLNHDAMYWYRQDPGQGLRLIYYSQIVNDFQKGDIAEGYSVSREKKESFPLTVTSAQKNPTAFYLCASTAGARESYNEQFFGPGTRLTVL.

The chain carries TRBV9 and TRBJ2-5, with TRBD1 identical over 9 bases. V was clipped by 0 bases and J by 1 base; unmatched bases: 4. Germline V gives CDR1 SGDLS, CDR2 YYNGEE. This CDR3 contains 16 residues. CDR3 sequence reads: CASSVGWGQGQETQYF. The CDR3 nucleotides read TGTGCCAGCAGCGTAGGTTGGGGACAGGGCCAAGAGACCCAGTACTTC.

V and J are TRBV6-5 and TRBJ1-5; TRBD1 aligns across 7 bases. Germline trimming cut 6 bases from V and 0 bases from J; bases unmatched to any gene: 5. This CDR3 is built from 15 residues. CDR1 and CDR2 from the germline V gene are MNHEY and SVGAGI. The CDR3: CASRRGQDSNQPQHF. In DNA, the CDR3 is TGTGCCAGCAGACGCGGACAGGATAGCAATCAGCCCCAGCATTTT.

V gene TRBV18 combines with J gene TRBJ1-3; the D is unclear. The CDR3 consists of 15 residues. The germline CDR1 and CDR2 sequences are KGHSH and LQKENI. The germline V and J ends were trimmed by 2 bases and 7 bases, with 15 bases remaining between them. CDR3 coding DNA: TGTGCCAGCTCACCAGGACTGGGCGGTGGGAACACCATATATTTT. As protein: CASSPGLGGGNTIYF.

This clone showed up just a few times. The J gene is TRBJ2-1, the V gene TRBV5-1; D might be TRBD1 (6 bases). With 4 bases removed from V and 7 bases from J, the gap between germline ends came to 15 bases. CDR1 is SGHRS and CDR2 is YFSETQ in the germline V gene. This CDR3 is 14 amino acids long. The CDR3 protein is CASSPWTEINEQFF. The CDR3 DNA is TGCGCCAGCAGCCCCTGGACAGAAATAAATGAGCAGTTCTTC. Based on the CDR3 plus reference TRBV5-1 and TRBJ2-1, the full variable domain is KAGVTQTPRYLIKTRGQQVTLSCSPISGHRSVSWYQQTPGQGLQFLFEYFSETQRNKGNFPGRFSGRQFSNSRSEMNVSTLELGDSALYLCASSPWTEINEQFFGPGTRLTVL.

V usage is TRBV6-6 and J usage is TRBJ1-3; D remains ambiguous. Trimming stripped 6 bases from V and 2 bases from J, with 5 bases between. CDR3 size: 12 residues. CDR1 is MNHNY and CDR2 is SVGAGI in the germline V gene (reference sequence). CDR3 sequence: CASRGAGNTIYF. For the CDR3, the DNA is TGTGCCAGCAGGGGCGCTGGAAACACCATATATTTT.

J is TRBJ1-1 and V is TRBV5-8; no clear D. This CDR3 contains 14 residues. Germline V gene data show CDR1 as SGHTS and CDR2 as YDEGEE. V lost 2 bases and J lost 2, with 10 bases in between. CDR3 nucleotide sequence: TGTGCCAGCAGCTTCCCATCAGGAAACACTGAAGCTTTCTTT. It translates to CASSFPSGNTEAFF.

The chain carries TRBV6-6 and TRBJ1-4; perhaps TRBD1 as D (6 bases). The germline CDR1 and CDR2 sequences are MNHNY and SVGAGI (reference sequence). The V end lost 6 bases, the J end lost 7 bases, and 21 bases lay between the germline ends. The length of the CDR3 is 16 residues. CDR3 coding DNA: TGTGCCAGCAGAAGCCCACAGGGAGGGGTCGGTGAAAAACTGTTTTTT. It yields the protein CASRSPQGGVGEKLFF.

The rearrangement joins TRBV19 to TRBJ2-5; 7 nucleotides align to TRBD2. CDR1 is LNHDA, CDR2 SQIVND, per germline (reference sequence). This CDR3 comprises 13 residues. With 10 bases clipped from V and 1 base from J, the junction kept 6 bases outside the gene matches. CDR3 DNA sequence: TGTGCCAAGCCCTGGGGGGGCCAAGAGACCCAGTACTTC. It codes for CAKPWGGQETQYF.

The V and J genes are TRBV5-5 and TRBJ1-1; D unresolved. CDR1 and CDR2 from the germline V gene are SGHKS and YYEKEE (reference sequence). The CDR3 spans 15 residues. The V gene lost 0 bases and the J gene lost 5 bases, with 14 bases spanning the gap. The CDR3 nucleotides read TGTGCCAGCAGCTTGGACATATCAGTATTAACTGAAGCTTTCTTT. This sequence encodes CASSLDISVLTEAFF.

This chain links TRBV5-1 with TRBJ1-4, with 8 bases lining up with TRBD1. Germline CDR1 is SGHRS and CDR2 is YFSETQ. This CDR3 is 16 amino acids long. J lost 6 bases, V lost 5 bases, and 12 bases had no gene match. CDR3 nucleotides: TGCGCCAGCAGTTCTGGAACAGGGGGAGGAGATGAAAAACTGTTTTTT. It codes for CASSSGTGGGDEKLFF.

This clone was detected once. The chain links TRBV2 to TRBJ1-5; D may be TRBD1 (6 bases). Between the trimmed V and J ends, which lost 5 bases and 2 bases, there was a span of 13 bases. This CDR3 is 15 amino acids long. From germline, CDR1 is SNHLY and CDR2 FYNNEI. The chain's CDR3 is CASSPPTGRNQPQHF. DNA of the CDR3: TGTGCCAGCAGTCCACCCACAGGGCGCAATCAGCCCCAGCATTTT.

The rearrangement joins TRBV27 to TRBJ1-1; 7 positions match TRBD1. Trimming removed 1 base from V and 0 bases from J; junction bases left unmatched: 2. The germline V gene encodes CDR1 MNHEY and CDR2 SMNVEV (reference sequence). This CDR3 region has 15 residues. CDR3: CASSLFGTVNTEAFF. The DNA of the CDR3 is TGTGCCAGCAGTTTATTTGGGACAGTGAACACTGAAGCTTTCTTT.

CDR3: CASSVETGSGYTF. DNA of the CDR3: TGTGCCAGCAGCGTAGAGACAGGCTCTGGCTACACCTTC. This chain links TRBV9 with TRBJ1-2; perhaps TRBD1 as D (6 bases). The CDR3 spans 13 residues. Between the trimmed V and J ends, which lost 0 bases and 7 bases, there was a span of 10 bases. CDR1 and CDR2 (germline): SGDLS, YYNGEE.

The chain carries TRBV5-4 and TRBJ2-1; 15 nucleotides line up with TRBD2. V lost 4 bases, J lost 6 bases, and 8 bases stayed unmatched. The CDR3 loop spans 17 amino acids. The germline gives CDR1 SGHNT, CDR2 YYREEE (reference sequence). CDR3 nucleotide sequence: TGTGCCAGCAGCCATGGGACTAGCGGGGGGTTTTCCAATGAGCAGTTCTTC. Translating it yields CASSHGTSGGFSNEQFF.

This chain connects TRBV27 to TRBJ2-3, with 10 bases matching TRBD2. V lost 2 bases and J lost 4; bases outside the gene matches: 9. The CDR3 loop spans 17 amino acids. Germline V lookup: CDR1 MNHEY, CDR2 SMNVEV (reference sequence). DNA of the CDR3: TGTGCCAGCAGTTTACTCCCTAGCGGGGGCATTGCAGATACGCAGTATTTT. This sequence encodes CASSLLPSGGIADTQYF.

This chain connects TRBV19 to TRBJ1-6; D remains ambiguous. Germline CDR1 and CDR2: LNHDA and SQIVND (reference sequence). CDR3 length: 16 amino acids. The ends were cut back, 8 bases at V and 3 bases at J, with 17 bases in the middle. CDR3 in DNA: TGTGCCAGTTCAAAGGCAGGCTCCATCTATAATTCACCCCTCCACTTT. Its protein product is CASSKAGSIYNSPLHF.

The chain uses TRBV4-2 and TRBJ2-3, with 7 nucleotides matching TRBD2. The CDR3 spans 18 residues. The V segment lost 0 bases and the J segment 1 base; nucleotides outside the gene matches: 10. CDR1 is LGHNA, CDR2 YNFKEQ, per germline. CDR3 region: CASSQDPGAGDGTDTQYF. The CDR3 coding sequence is TGTGCCAGCAGCCAAGATCCGGGCGCGGGGGATGGCACAGATACGCAGTATTTT.

V is TRBV27 and J is TRBJ1-2; 10 nucleotides align to TRBD1. The CDR3 length is 14 residues. CDR1 is MNHEY and CDR2 is SMNVEV in the germline V gene (reference sequence). Trimming cost V 4 bases and J 8 bases; bases outside gene matches: 7. The DNA for the CDR3 is TGTGCCAGCAGTTCCCGACAGGGGGCGGGAGGCTACACCTTC. Protein: CASSSRQGAGGYTF.